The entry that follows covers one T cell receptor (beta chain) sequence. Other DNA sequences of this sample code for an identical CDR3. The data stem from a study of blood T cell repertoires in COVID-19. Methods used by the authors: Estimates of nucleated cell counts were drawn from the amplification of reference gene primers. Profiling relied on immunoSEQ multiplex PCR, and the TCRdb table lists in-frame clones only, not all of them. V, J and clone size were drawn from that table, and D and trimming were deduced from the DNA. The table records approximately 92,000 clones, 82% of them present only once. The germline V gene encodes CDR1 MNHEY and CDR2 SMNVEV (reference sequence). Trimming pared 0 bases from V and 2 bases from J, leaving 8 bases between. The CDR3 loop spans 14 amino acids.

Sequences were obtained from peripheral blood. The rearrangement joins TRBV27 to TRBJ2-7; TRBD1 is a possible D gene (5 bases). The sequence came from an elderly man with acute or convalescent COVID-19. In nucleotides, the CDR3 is TGTGCCAGCAGTTTATCAGGGGTCCCCTACGAGCAGTACTTC. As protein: CASSLSGVPYEQYF.